What follows are 5 T cell receptor beta chains derived from one specimen sequenced in a study of OX40 agonist ivuxolimab in advanced cancers. The table came from immunoSEQ multiplex PCR; TCRdb's copy has only in-frame clones and leaves some out. Here the sample spans around 38,000 clones, 70% to 85% being singletons. Here the sequenced sample was CD4+ or CD8+ T cells sorted from blood, taken in a trial of the OX40 agonist ivuxolimab. The receptors were gathered from an adult with an advanced solid tumor such as melanoma, head and neck, liver or kidney cancer.

The rearrangement joins TRBV11-2 to TRBJ2-5, with D possibly being TRBD2 (5 bases). The DNA matches TRBJ2-7 better at its end, which makes the J call doubtful. The CDR3 consists of 14 residues. Looked up from germline, CDR1 is SGHAT and CDR2 is FQNNGV. The CDR3 region has the DNA TGTGCCAGCAGCCAAGCGGCAGGCCCCTACGAGCAGTACTTC. Its protein product is CASSQAAGPYEQYF.

This rearrangement joins TRBV5-3 to TRBJ2-7; TRBD2 matches at 9 bases. Being an ORF, TRBV5-3 has a function that is uncertain. CDR3 length: 16 residues. After removal of 4 bases from V and 2 bases from J, the junction contained 10 bases not matched to a gene. DNA of the CDR3: TGTGCCAGAAGCCCGTCATGGGGCGGGAGGGCCTACGAGCAGTACTTC. As protein: CARSPSWGGRAYEQYF.

V and J are TRBV7-9 and TRBJ2-1; TRBD2 matches 8 bases. J lost 0 bases, V lost 0 bases, and 7 bases had no gene match. Looked up from germline, CDR1 is SEHNR and CDR2 is FQNEAQ (reference sequence). This CDR3 has 18 residues. The CDR3 DNA sequence: TGTGCCAGCAGCTTAGCCCGTTCGGCGGGAGGCTCCTACAATGAGCAGTTCTTC. Encoded protein: CASSLARSAGGSYNEQFF.

This clone was detected once. This chain joins TRBV5-6 and TRBJ2-5; D gene unclear. CDR1 SGHDT and CDR2 YYEEEE come from the germline V gene. The CDR3 covers 11 residues. The germline V and J ends were trimmed by 4 bases and 4 bases, with 5 bases remaining between them. CDR3 region: CASSHRETQYF. The CDR3 nucleotides are TGTGCCAGCAGCCACAGAGAGACCCAGTACTTC.

V and J are TRBV2 and TRBJ2-1; 9 positions match TRBD2. The junction had 0 bases not matched to a gene; V was cut back by 3 bases and J by 0 bases. The germline gives CDR1 SNHLY, CDR2 FYNNEI. The CDR3 contains 15 residues. CDR3: CASSDSGSSYNEQFF. CDR3 nucleotides: TGTGCCAGCAGTGATAGCGGGAGCTCCTACAATGAGCAGTTCTTC.